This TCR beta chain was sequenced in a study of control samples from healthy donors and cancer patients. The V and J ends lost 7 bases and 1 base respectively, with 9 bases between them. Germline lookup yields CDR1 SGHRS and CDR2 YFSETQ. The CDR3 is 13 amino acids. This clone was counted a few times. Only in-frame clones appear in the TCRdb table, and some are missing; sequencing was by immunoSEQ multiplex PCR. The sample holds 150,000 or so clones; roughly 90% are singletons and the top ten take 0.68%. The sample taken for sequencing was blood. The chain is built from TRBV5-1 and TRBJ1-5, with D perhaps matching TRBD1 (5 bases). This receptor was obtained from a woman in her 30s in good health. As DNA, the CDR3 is TGCGCCAGCTCCCGGGACAGCAATCAGCCCCAGCATTTT. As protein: CASSRDSNQPQHF. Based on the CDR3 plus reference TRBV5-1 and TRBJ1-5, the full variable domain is KAGVTQTPRYLIKTRGQQVTLSCSPISGHRSVSWYQQTPGQGLQFLFEYFSETQRNKGNFPGRFSGRQFSNSRSEMNVSTLELGDSALYLCASSRDSNQPQHFGDGTRLSIL.